This T cell receptor beta chain was profiled in a study of glioma-infiltrating T cells. As to this clonotype: Its antigen is undetermined.

Study results and limitations: Tissue and blood shared very few CDR3 sequences. Above-expected tissue-blood divergence occurred in all gliomas, most in low-grade ones.

Using RNA template, CDR3s of TCR alpha and beta were amplified with iRepertoire arm-PCR. Input was 100-400 ng of tissue mRNA or PBMC total RNA. Using its own MiXCR run on the multiplex PCR reads, TCRdb lists one record per CDR3 protein. In the table there are about 93,000 distinct CDR3 sequences, roughly 40% of which are singletons. CDR1 and CDR2 (germline): MNHNY, SVGAGI (reference sequence). V lost 5 bases, J lost 7 bases, and 7 bases stayed unmatched. The CDR3 has 15 residues. The sequence derives from a human donor with low-grade glioma or glioblastoma, undergoing nonglioma brain surgery, or in good health (not recorded which). Source material: glioma tissue, nonneoplastic brain tissue, or PBMCs (not recorded which). The V call is TRBV6-6, the J call TRBJ2-2; 10 bases agree with TRBD1. This chain's CDR3 is CASSDVDRGNGELFF. Here the CDR3 DNA reads TGTGCCAGCAGTGATGTGGACAGGGGGAACGGGGAGCTGTTTTTT.